This T cell receptor beta chain was obtained from a study of blood T cell repertoires in COVID-19. Study background: The analysed material was cDNA or gDNA that came from T cells, B-cell-depleted T cells, or PBMCs.

Germline CDR1 and CDR2: GTSNPN and SVGIG (reference sequence). Deletions cut 2 bases from V and 2 bases from J, with 13 bases between. The CDR3 has 15 residues. In the original processing: Amplified reference gene primers provided the basis for estimating nucleated cell counts. Some clones are missing from TCRdb's copy, which holds only in-frame ones; the method was immunoSEQ multiplex PCR. V and J calls and clone size are copied from that table; D and trimming were computed from the DNA. This table holds about 84,000 clones, about three quarters found once. Sequences were obtained from peripheral blood. The chain couples TRBV30 to TRBJ1-5; no clear D gene. This receptor was obtained from a man in his fifties with active or convalescent COVID-19. The CDR3: CAWSRGNRGNQPQHF. The DNA of the CDR3 is TGTGCCTGGAGTCGAGGGAACCGAGGCAATCAGCCCCAGCATTTT.